The TCR beta chain under discussion was sequenced for a study of pediatric ulcerative colitis (dated by TCRdb to between 2018 and 2021). As for the study more broadly: Of the ulcerative colitis patients, about seven had pancolitis and two had left-sided colitis, and histology in every patient was consistent with ulcerative colitis. By Pediatric Ulcerative Colitis Activity Index, mild disease was classified in a couple of patients, moderate disease in several and acute severe colitis in three. Roughly ten newly diagnosed, treatment-naive pediatric ulcerative colitis patients and a handful of non-IBD control children each provided paired blood and rectal samples.

Using the immunoSEQ TRB Survey service, rearranged CDR3 beta regions were amplified from genomic DNA with multiplex V and J primers. To keep depth equal across samples, survey-level sequencing depth of up to 500,000 reads per sample was applied. Libraries were purified and pooled, and sequencing was performed on Illumina technology. In the original analysis: Productive clonality, sample overlap, pairwise scatters, CDR3 beta length, V/D/J gene usage and productiveness were all assessed with the immunoSEQ online tools. Calculated diversity was defined as the number of unique rearrangements divided by total templates times 100, and Shannon and Simpson indices were additionally computed. For principal component analysis, Z-score normalized data were analyzed with the R prcomp function and the ggbiplot package. Morisita's index was used to quantify the clonal overlap between blood and rectum within each subject. Entries here come from immuneACCESS through TCRdb and include only in-frame sequences with V and J called. Some clones fail to appear in such tables; in the studies checked, an unresolved V gene covers under half of the shortfall, and the cause of the remainder is unknown. For V, J and clone size, that table is used; D and trimming come from the DNA. This sample holds tens of thousands of clones; 86% were observed only once. The top ten constitute about 3.5% of the sample.

Between the V and J ends, shortened by 3 bases and 9 bases respectively, the junction contains 15 bases. There are 14 amino acids in the CDR3, from cysteine to phenylalanine inclusive. The kept DNA is CDR3 alone, 42 bases in frame from the first base. CDR1 and CDR2 (LNHNV, YYDKDF) derive from the germline V gene (reference sequence). Before the diagnostic colonoscopy, none of the ulcerative colitis patients had been given immunosuppressive medication. Blood was sampled at the same time as the colonoscopy. The Wizard kit (Promega) was used to extract genomic DNA from blood and intestinal samples. In the case of this clone: Its antigen is not yet known. Per-nucleotide qualities are absent, and no much larger clonotype sits a single base away.

Paper-wide results and their limitations: With only a handful of individuals, the healthy control group was small. A couple of rectal CDR3 clonotypes were present in all ulcerative colitis patients and in none of the controls. Rectal repertoire features separated controls, mild-moderate and acute severe colitis patients; acute severe colitis showed reduced rectal diversity due to clonal expansions. For technical reasons, the blood samples of a couple of patients yielded substantially fewer templates, so those samples were excluded from the blood-rectal overlap analysis. Significantly higher autologous blood-rectal clonal overlap was found in ulcerative colitis patients than in controls, which suggested increased T cell trafficking to inflamed tissue. Because the repertoires came from total lymphocyte DNA, rare subsets such as regulatory T cells may have patterns that are not reflected.

The chain is assembled from TRBV15 and TRBJ2-4; TRBD2 is perhaps the D gene, given 5 matching bases. Material for sequencing was blood. This clonotype was sampled from a boy aged 5 to 17 with severe ulcerative colitis. The DNA sequence reads TGTGCCACCAGCAGGGATAATGGACTTGGCATTCAGTACTTC. It is translated as CATSRDNGLGIQYF.